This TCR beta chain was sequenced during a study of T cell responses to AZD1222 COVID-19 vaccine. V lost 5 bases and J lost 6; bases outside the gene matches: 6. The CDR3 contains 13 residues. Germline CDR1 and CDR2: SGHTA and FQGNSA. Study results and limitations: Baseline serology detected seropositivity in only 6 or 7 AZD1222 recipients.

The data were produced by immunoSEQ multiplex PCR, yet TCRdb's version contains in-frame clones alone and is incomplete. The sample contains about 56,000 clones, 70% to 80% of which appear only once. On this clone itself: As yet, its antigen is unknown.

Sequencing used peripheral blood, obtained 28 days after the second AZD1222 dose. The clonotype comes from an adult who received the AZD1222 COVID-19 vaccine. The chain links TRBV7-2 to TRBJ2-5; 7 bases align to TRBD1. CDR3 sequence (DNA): TGTGCCAGCAGCCCGCGACAGGGTCAGACCCAGTACTTC. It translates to CASSPRQGQTQYF.